This T cell receptor (beta chain) was captured by sequencing in a study of blood T cell repertoires in COVID-19. Study details: COVID-19 samples from acute and convalescent phases originated in the United States, Italy and Spain. T cells, B-cell-depleted T cells, or PBMCs supplied cDNA or gDNA.

In the original workflow: Estimates of nucleated cell counts were drawn from the amplification of reference gene primers. Assay used: immunoSEQ multiplex PCR; TCRdb lists only in-frame clones, some missing. Clone size and V and J calls were adopted from that table, with D and trimming inferred from the DNA. The sample includes roughly 460,000 clones, around 90% of them seen just once. J gave up 6 bases and V 6 bases, and 8 bases lay outside the gene matches. CDR3 length: 14 amino acids. Per germline, CDR1 SGHVS and CDR2 FQNEAQ. Recruited during active infection, patients (from Seattle) were subsequently followed longitudinally.

The receptor comes from a man between 18 and 35 years old with COVID-19, enrolled during active disease. The V gene is TRBV7-8, the J gene TRBJ2-3, with 8 bases lining up with TRBD2. The sample comprised peripheral blood. CDR3 sequence: CASRLKRGLDTQYF. The CDR3 bases are TGTGCCAGCAGACTAAAGCGGGGGTTGGATACGCAGTATTTT.